A single sample is the source of the 18 T cell receptor beta chains below, sequenced in a study of control samples from healthy donors and cancer patients. Method: immunoSEQ multiplex PCR; TCRdb's copy keeps in-frame clones and lacks some. The sample consists of more than 100,000 clones, approximately 92% of them appearing once. The sequencing sample was made of blood. Source of these receptors: a man aged 18 to 30 in good health.

The chain couples TRBV30 to TRBJ1-6, with D possibly TRBD1 on 5 matching bases. Looked up from germline, CDR1 is GTSNPN and CDR2 is SVGIG (reference sequence). Trimming stripped 3 bases from V and 7 bases from J, with 16 bases between. This CDR3 has 15 amino acids. This CDR3 is CAWRPDLGGNSPLHF. The CDR3 region has the DNA TGTGCCTGGAGACCAGACCTTGGGGGAAATTCACCCCTCCACTTT. Complete variable domain (other parts from reference TRBV30 and TRBJ1-6): SQTIHQWPATLVQPVGSPLSLECTVEGTSNPNLYWYRQAAGRGLQLLFYSVGIGQISSEVPQNLSASRPQDRQFILSSKKLLLSDSGFYLCAWRPDLGGNSPLHFGNGTRLTVT.

The J gene is TRBJ2-5, the V gene TRBV29-1, with D possibly being TRBD1 (6 bases). Germline CDR1 reads SQVTM; CDR2 reads ANQGSEA. The V gene lost 1 base and the J gene lost 2 bases, with 17 bases spanning the gap. The CDR3 has 16 residues. The CDR3 is CSVEVGGWQPQETQYF. The CDR3 coding sequence is TGCAGCGTTGAAGTAGGGGGTTGGCAGCCACAAGAGACCCAGTACTTC.

The chain uses TRBV6-2 or TRBV6-3 and TRBJ2-1; TRBD2 matches 8 bases. Trimming at V came to 5 bases and at J to 6 bases, leaving 9 bases not matched to a gene. The CDR3 spans 15 residues. Germline CDR1 MNHEY, CDR2 SVGEGT. The CDR3 DNA follows: TGTGCCAGCAGTCTCGGGGGGACTAGTATCAATGAGCAGTTCTTC. It specifies CASSLGGTSINEQFF.

The chain uses TRBV11-2 and TRBJ2-1; 7 bases map to TRBD2. The length of the CDR3 is 12 residues. Germline trimming cut 1 base from V and 12 bases from J; bases unmatched to any gene: 3. CDR1 and CDR2 (germline): SGHAT, FQNNGV. CDR3 protein: CASSLAGGLQFF. The CDR3 region has the DNA TGTGCCAGCAGCTTAGCGGGAGGTCTGCAGTTCTTC.

The chain uses TRBV18 and TRBJ2-5, with D possibly being TRBD2 (6 bases). Germline V gene sequence: CDR1 KGHSH, CDR2 LQKENI. The germline V and J ends were trimmed by 4 bases and 4 bases, with 16 bases remaining between them. CDR3 length: 15 residues. The CDR3 DNA reads TGTGCCAGCTCACGGGGGATTGCGGAGGGAGAGACCCAGTACTTC. Translation gives CASSRGIAEGETQYF.

V is TRBV6-6 and J is TRBJ1-2, with 7 nucleotides matching TRBD1. Germline CDR1 MNHNY, CDR2 SVGAGI (reference sequence). Losses at the gene ends were 5 bases for V and 2 bases for J; bases not matched to a gene: 2. This CDR3 region has 13 residues. DNA of the CDR3: TGTGCCAGCAGTACGACAGGGAACTATGGCTACACCTTC. It codes for CASSTTGNYGYTF.

The rearrangement links TRBV24-1 to TRBJ2-7; D gene unclear. In germline, CDR1 is KGHDR, CDR2 SFDVKD. The V and J ends lost 12 bases and 6 bases respectively, with 11 bases between them. The CDR3 sequence is 10 residues long. CDR3 in DNA: TGTGCCTTGGATGGGGTCGAGCAGTACGTC. Translation: CALDGVEQYV.

This clone appeared a single time. V and J are TRBV2 and TRBJ2-1; either TRBD1 or TRBD2 may supply D (5 bases each). Trimming pared 6 bases from V and 6 bases from J, leaving 27 bases between. This CDR3 has 18 amino acids. Germline lookup yields CDR1 SNHLY and CDR2 FYNNEI. CDR3 residues: CASSFVYTGTPIGNEQFF. In DNA form, the CDR3 reads TGTGCCAGCAGCTTCGTTTATACCGGGACCCCCATAGGCAATGAGCAGTTCTTC.

The genes are TRBV5-1 and TRBJ2-7, with D perhaps given as TRBD1 or TRBD2 (5 bases each). Trimming removed 0 bases at V and 5 bases at J, with 12 bases between. Germline V gene data show CDR1 as SGHRS and CDR2 as YFSETQ. This CDR3 spans 14 amino acids. The CDR3 protein is CASSLGQGPHEQYF. The CDR3 nucleotides are TGCGCCAGCAGCTTGGGGCAGGGACCCCACGAGCAGTACTTC.

The V and J genes are TRBV12-5 and TRBJ2-1; D may be TRBD1 (6 bases). Germline CDR1 and CDR2: LGHNT and FRNRAP. The germline V and J ends were trimmed by 7 bases and 0 bases, with 13 bases remaining between them. This CDR3 contains 15 residues. The CDR3 nucleotides are TGTGCTAGTGCCCAAGGACAGAGCTCCTACAATGAGCAGTTCTTC. This gives the protein CASAQGQSSYNEQFF.

The chain combines TRBV6-1 with TRBJ2-2; D unresolved. CDR1 is MNHNS and CDR2 is SASEGT in the germline V gene. Trimming took off 2 bases at V and 4 bases at J, with 5 bases between the two ends. The CDR3 length is 13 residues. The CDR3: CASSEYVTGELFF. CDR3 sequence (DNA): TGTGCCAGCAGTGAATATGTCACCGGGGAGCTGTTTTTT.

The chain joins TRBV11-2 to TRBJ1-1, with 12 nucleotides matching TRBD1. V was clipped by 3 bases and J by 0 bases; unmatched bases: 5. The CDR3 is 17 amino acids. Germline assignment: CDR1 SGHAT and CDR2 FQNNGV. CDR3 coding DNA: TGTGCCAGCAGCTTGGGGGACAGGGGGCTTCTGAACACTGAAGCTTTCTTT. Its protein is CASSLGDRGLLNTEAFF. The full variable domain, completed using reference TRBV11-2 and TRBJ1-1, is EAGVAQSPRYKIIEKRQSVAFWCNPISGHATLYWYQQILGQGPKLLIQFQNNGVVDDSQLPKDRFSAERLKGVDSTLKIQPAKLEDSAVYLCASSLGDRGLLNTEAFFGQGTRLTVV.

V usage is TRBV19 and J usage is TRBJ1-5; a weak D match, TRBD1 (5 bases). The CDR3 has 14 residues. Germline V gives CDR1 LNHDA, CDR2 SQIVND (reference sequence). The V end was cut by 7 bases, the J end by 2 bases, with 12 bases between. CDR3 nucleotide sequence: TGTGCCAGTAAAGCGGCGGGGGGCAATCAGCCCCAGCATTTT. This sequence encodes CASKAAGGNQPQHF.

The chain has TRBV19 and TRBJ2-5; perhaps TRBD2 as D (6 bases). Trimming took off 2 bases at V and 5 bases at J, with 9 bases between the two ends. Looked up from germline, CDR1 is LNHDA and CDR2 is SQIVND (reference sequence). This CDR3 has 13 residues. The CDR3 nucleotides read TGTGCCAGTAGTATACTAGCGAGCGAGACCCAGTACTTC. This translates into CASSILASETQYF.

CDR3 nucleotide sequence: TGTGCCAGCAGCTTAGTTAGCTCCTACGAGCAGTACTTC. This encodes CASSLVSSYEQYF. The chain couples TRBV7-8 to TRBJ2-7; no reliable D call. The CDR3 covers 13 residues. V was pared by 1 base and J by 0 bases, with 4 bases between. The germline V gene has CDR1 SGHVS and CDR2 FQNEAQ.

The chain is built from TRBV27 and TRBJ1-5; D remains ambiguous. Germline loops: CDR1 MNHEY, CDR2 SMNVEV (reference sequence). The CDR3 runs 15 residues. The V and J ends lost 4 bases and 7 bases respectively, with 17 bases between them. CDR3 residues: CASSSEPWDGQPQHF. The DNA for the CDR3 is TGTGCCAGCAGTTCGGAGCCTTGGGATGGGCAGCCCCAGCATTTT.

The chain recombines TRBV28 with TRBJ1-4, with D hard to call. The CDR3 extends over 14 amino acids. V dropped 8 bases and J dropped 3 bases, with 13 bases sitting between them. The V gene's germline CDR1 is MDHEN and CDR2 SYDVKM. CDR3 amino acids: CASWSLAANEKLFF. CDR3 nucleotides: TGTGCCAGCTGGTCTCTGGCGGCTAATGAAAAACTGTTTTTT.

This chain links TRBV7-3 with TRBJ2-7; D perhaps matches TRBD2 (6 bases). This CDR3 region has 12 residues. The V end was cut by 6 bases, the J end by 6 bases, with 12 bases between. Germline V gene data show CDR1 as SGHTA and CDR2 as FQGTGA. The CDR3 DNA follows: TGTGCCAGCAGACCACTAGCACCCGAGCAGTACGTC. Encoded protein: CASRPLAPEQYV.